The 14 T cell receptor beta chains listed next were all sequenced from one sample in a study of shared clonotypes between healthy human individuals. Sequencing used immunoSEQ multiplex PCR; TCRdb keeps in-frame clones, though not all of them. The sample lists fewer than 1.6 million clones, approximately 98.5% occurring once. The sample consisted of naive CD4+ T cells sorted from blood. Subset here: CD45RA+ positively selected. The origin of the receptors is a man aged 25 to 40 in good health.

This chain connects TRBV6-5 to TRBJ2-3, with a possible D match to TRBD2 (6 bases). Trimming removed 5 bases from V and 6 bases from J, with 9 bases in between. The CDR3 is 12 amino acids. The germline V gene has CDR1 MNHEY and CDR2 SVGAGI. The CDR3: CASSGRSDTQYF. CDR3 nucleotides: TGTGCCAGCAGTGGGAGGTCGGATACGCAGTATTTT.

CDR3: CSVELYASPVGETQYF. The CDR3 DNA reads as TGCAGCGTTGAATTATACGCTTCGCCCGTTGGAGAGACCCAGTACTTC. The V and J genes are TRBV29-1 and TRBJ2-5; no reliable D call. Germline V CDR1 and CDR2: SQVTM, ANQGSEA. The CDR3 totals 16 residues. Trimming removed 2 bases at V and 4 bases at J, with 20 bases between.

The rearrangement links TRBV5-8 to TRBJ2-7; 9 bases align to TRBD1. J lost 1 base, V lost 2 bases, and 7 bases had no gene match. The germline V gene encodes CDR1 SGHTS and CDR2 YDEGEE. CDR3 length: 16 amino acids. The CDR3 sequence: CASSFPAGTGSYEQYF. CDR3 nucleotides: TGTGCCAGCAGCTTCCCAGCCGGGACAGGGTCCTACGAGCAGTACTTC.

The J gene is TRBJ2-1, the V gene TRBV18; 10 bases are a match to TRBD1. CDR1 KGHSH and CDR2 LQKENI come from the germline V gene. The CDR3 extends over 15 amino acids. The J segment lost 4 bases and the V segment lost 3 bases, leaving 3 bases of the junction unmatched. The CDR3 nucleotides read TGTGCCAGCTCACCGACAGGGGGCAGGTACAATGAGCAGTTCTTC. Its translation is CASSPTGGRYNEQFF. Full variable domain (remainder filled in from reference TRBV18 and TRBJ2-1): NAGVMQNPRHLVRRRGQEARLRCSPMKGHSHVYWYRQLPEEGLKFMVYLQKENIIDESGMPKERFSAEFPKEGPSILRIQQVVRGDSAAYFCASSPTGGRYNEQFFGPGTRLTVL.

The J gene is TRBJ2-3, the V gene TRBV9, with TRBD1 identical over 7 bases. The V gene's germline CDR1 is SGDLS and CDR2 YYNGEE. This CDR3 comprises 15 residues. Trimming removed 3 bases from V and 3 bases from J; junction bases left unmatched: 7. Written as DNA, the CDR3 is TGTGCCAGCAGCGGGACCACAGGGGTGACAGATACGCAGTATTTT. Protein sequence: CASSGTTGVTDTQYF.

V and J are TRBV28 and TRBJ1-2; TRBD1 is a possible D gene (5 bases). The CDR3 runs to 14 residues. Germline values: CDR1 MDHEN, CDR2 SYDVKM. Trimming removed 6 bases at V and 8 bases at J, with 19 bases between. CDR3 in DNA: TGTGCCAGCAGCCTAACGCGGGGCCCCCGGGGCTACACCTTC. Its translation is CASSLTRGPRGYTF.

V gene TRBV19 combines with J gene TRBJ2-5; 7 nucleotides agree with TRBD1. This CDR3 contains 14 residues. Per the germline V gene, CDR1 is LNHDA and CDR2 is SQIVND (reference sequence). V shed 4 bases and J 6 bases; nucleotides not matched to a gene: 8. As DNA, the CDR3 is TGTGCCAGTAGTAGAACGACAGGGATGAAGACCCAGTACTTC. This gives the protein CASSRTTGMKTQYF.

The chain employs TRBV7-2 and TRBJ2-7; maybe TRBD2 (6 bases). The germline gives CDR1 SGHTA, CDR2 FQGNSA. With 4 bases removed from V and 6 bases from J, the gap between germline ends came to 16 bases. CDR3 length: 14 residues. The CDR3 loop is CASSSNGGGGEQYF. The CDR3 bases are TGTGCCAGCAGCTCAAATGGGGGAGGTGGCGAGCAGTACTTC.

The chain couples TRBV18 to TRBJ1-5, with 8 positions matching TRBD1. V lost 3 bases, J lost 0 bases, and 13 bases stayed unmatched. The CDR3 is 19 amino acids. Germline CDR1 and CDR2: KGHSH and LQKENI. CDR3 amino acids: CASSPSGQGFVDSNQPQHF. CDR3 nucleotide sequence: TGTGCCAGCTCACCTTCCGGACAGGGTTTTGTGGATAGCAATCAGCCCCAGCATTTT.

This clone has a single count. This sequence joins TRBV5-1 and TRBJ2-1; the match to TRBD2 covers 13 bases. Germline CDR1 is SGHRS and CDR2 is YFSETQ. Germline trimming cut 3 bases from V and 0 bases from J; bases unmatched to any gene: 12. This CDR3 contains 20 residues. The CDR3 DNA reads as TGCGCCAGCAGCTCCCGAGGGACTAGCGGGACTTCGAGCTCCTACAATGAGCAGTTCTTC. As protein: CASSSRGTSGTSSSYNEQFF.

Of note for this clone: The sample carries other DNA sequences with the same CDR3. V is TRBV11-2 and J is TRBJ2-1; D is undetermined. V lost 1 base to trimming and J lost 0 bases, with 4 bases between them. CDR3 length equals 14 residues. CDR1 and CDR2 (germline): SGHAT, FQNNGV. The CDR3 here is CASSLVGSYNEQFF. DNA for the CDR3: TGTGCCAGCAGCTTAGTCGGCTCCTACAATGAGCAGTTCTTC.

V and J are TRBV5-1 and TRBJ2-1, with D perhaps TRBD2 (6 bases). V was shortened by 0 bases and J by 8 bases, with 12 bases between the two germline ends. The germline V gene encodes CDR1 SGHRS and CDR2 YFSETQ. The CDR3 is 14 residues long. The CDR3 is CASSLVSGVDEQFF. In DNA form, the CDR3 reads TGCGCCAGCAGCTTGGTTTCGGGGGTCGATGAGCAGTTCTTC.

This rearrangement joins TRBV19 to TRBJ1-5, with a possible D match to TRBD1 (5 bases). CDR1 and CDR2 (germline): LNHDA, SQIVND (reference sequence). The ends were cut back, 7 bases at V and 5 bases at J, with 18 bases in the middle. CDR3 size: 15 residues. CDR3: CASTLGSGLHQPQHF. The CDR3 bases are TGTGCCAGTACCCTTGGTTCAGGGCTCCATCAGCCCCAGCATTTT.

This chain uses TRBV10-2 with TRBJ1-3; no firm D call. In germline, CDR1 is WSHSY, CDR2 SAAADI. The V end was cut by 0 bases, the J end by 0 bases, with 6 bases between. The CDR3 extends over 15 amino acids. The CDR3 coding sequence is TGCGCCAGCAGTGAGTCCCGTCACTCTGGAAACACCATATATTTT. Its translation: CASSESRHSGNTIYF.